This entry lists 28 T cell receptor beta chains sequenced from one sample in a study of cytomegalovirus exposure and HLA in healthy donors. The PCR had 60 Vbeta and 13 Jbeta primers. The table came from immunoSEQ multiplex PCR; TCRdb's copy has only in-frame clones and leaves some out. The table has 150,000 to 200,000 clones, about 65% seen once; the top ten hold approximately 7.1%. Sequenced sample: PBMCs. The receptors originated from a man in his forties or fifties in good health and CMV-seropositive.

J is TRBJ2-1 and V is TRBV11-1; D is ambiguous. V lost 0 bases and J 9 bases, leaving 9 bases between the germline ends. CDR1 is SGHAT and CDR2 is FQDESV in the germline V gene (reference sequence). This CDR3 is 13 amino acids long. The CDR3 bases are TGTGCCAGCAGCTTAGCCGAGTCCACTGAGCAGTTCTTC. As protein: CASSLAESTEQFF.

The chain joins TRBV6-5 to TRBJ1-1, with TRBD1 matching over 8 bases. The V and J ends lost 5 bases and 1 base, in that order; junction bases with no gene match: 3. CDR1 is MNHEY and CDR2 is SVGAGI in the germline V gene. The length of the CDR3 is 14 residues. The chain's CDR3 is CASSPGTGNTEAFF. The CDR3 region has the DNA TGTGCCAGCAGTCCCGGGACAGGGAACACTGAAGCTTTCTTT.

V and J are TRBV14 and TRBJ2-2, with a weak D call TRBD1 (5 bases). The CDR3 totals 16 residues. V was pared by 4 bases and J by 0 bases, with 12 bases between. Germline V gene lookup returns CDR1 SGHDN and CDR2 FVKESK. The CDR3 is CASSRLGHTNTGELFF. The CDR3 nucleotides are TGTGCCAGCAGCCGGTTAGGACACACGAACACCGGGGAGCTGTTTTTT. Based on the CDR3 plus reference TRBV14 and TRBJ2-2, the full variable domain is EAGVTQFPSHSVIEKGQTVTLRCDPISGHDNLYWYRRVMGKEIKFLLHFVKESKQDESGMPNNRFLAERTGGTYSTLKVQPAELEDSGVYFCASSRLGHTNTGELFFGEGSRLTVL.

Only a few counts were recorded for this clone. The V gene is TRBV5-4, the J gene TRBJ1-4; 7 bases align to TRBD1. Germline V lookup: CDR1 SGHNT, CDR2 YYREEE (reference sequence). The CDR3 is 14 residues long. The trim removed 0 bases at V and 8 bases at J, leaving 4 bases unmatched. The CDR3 coding sequence is TGTGCCAGCAGCTTGGGACAGGGAGAGGAAAAACTGTTTTTT. Protein: CASSLGQGEEKLFF.

The chain is built from TRBV5-4 and TRBJ2-7; a weak D match, TRBD2 (6 bases). This CDR3 has 13 residues. The germline CDR1 and CDR2 sequences are SGHNT and YYREEE (reference sequence). With 3 bases removed from V and 2 bases from J, the gap between germline ends came to 9 bases. The DNA of the CDR3 is TGTGCCAGCAGCTGGAGGGGAGCCTACGAGCAGTACTTC. Residues: CASSWRGAYEQYF.

This chain uses TRBV11-1 with TRBJ1-1; TRBD1 aligns across 9 bases. CDR1 and CDR2 (germline): SGHAT, FQDESV (reference sequence). V shed 3 bases, J shed 8 bases, and the junction held 1 base outside the gene matches. The CDR3 loop spans 12 amino acids. The CDR3 loop reads CASSFDRGEAFF. DNA of the CDR3: TGTGCCAGCAGCTTTGACAGGGGGGAAGCTTTCTTT. Combining the CDR3 with reference TRBV11-1 and TRBJ1-1 gives the whole variable domain EAEVAQSPRYKITEKSQAVAFWCDPISGHATLYWYRQILGQGPELLVQFQDESVVDDSQLPKDRFSAERLKGVDSTLKIQPAELGDSAMYLCASSFDRGEAFFGQGTRLTVV.

This clone came up once. This rearrangement joins TRBV27 to TRBJ2-7, with 9 bases lining up with TRBD1. Unmatched junction bases numbered 7, after V lost 6 bases and J lost 7 bases. This CDR3 spans 13 amino acids. Looked up from germline, CDR1 is MNHEY and CDR2 is SMNVEV (reference sequence). CDR3 amino acids: CASRPQGAGEQYF. The CDR3, as DNA: TGTGCCAGCAGACCACAGGGGGCTGGGGAGCAGTACTTC.

V is TRBV30 and J is TRBJ2-3; D is ambiguous. This CDR3 has 11 amino acids. The ends were cut back, 4 bases at V and 6 bases at J, with 8 bases in the middle. From germline, CDR1 is GTSNPN and CDR2 SVGIG (reference sequence). CDR3 protein: CAWTYGDTQYF. The DNA of the CDR3 is TGTGCCTGGACTTACGGGGATACGCAGTATTTT.

In its sample, this clone was seen a few times. CDR3 sequence: CASSPSMGRVEGYTF. In DNA, the CDR3 is TGTGCCAGCAGCCCTTCAATGGGGAGAGTGGAAGGCTACACCTTC. The chain is built from TRBV9 and TRBJ1-2; D is ambiguous. Germline V gene data show CDR1 as SGDLS and CDR2 as YYNGEE. The CDR3 length is 15 residues. The germline V and J ends were trimmed by 4 bases and 8 bases, with 21 bases remaining between them.

This clone came up a few times. The J gene is TRBJ2-1, the V gene TRBV4-3; 7 nucleotides agree with TRBD2. The germline V gene encodes CDR1 LGHNA and CDR2 YSLEER. There are 18 residues in the CDR3. Unmatched junction bases numbered 10, after V lost 0 bases and J lost 2 bases. CDR3 sequence (DNA): TGCGCCAGCAGCCAAGACCTCCCCCCGGGGGGTCCCTACAATGAGCAGTTCTTC. Its translation is CASSQDLPPGGPYNEQFF.

The genes are TRBV11-2 and TRBJ2-7; 12 nucleotides align to TRBD1. The CDR3 has 14 amino acids. CDR1 SGHAT and CDR2 FQNNGV come from the germline V gene. V gave up 5 bases and J gave up 4 bases; unmatched junction bases: 3. DNA of the CDR3: TGTGCCAGCAGCCGGGGACAGGGGGCTTACGAGCAGTACTTC. It yields the protein CASSRGQGAYEQYF.

The J gene is TRBJ1-1, the V gene TRBV7-8, with 8 nucleotides matching TRBD1. The CDR3 has 14 amino acids. The germline gives CDR1 SGHVS, CDR2 FQNEAQ. V was pared by 3 bases and J by 5 bases, with 5 bases of the junction left unmatched. This chain's CDR3 is CASSLDRARTEAFF. The CDR3 region has the DNA TGTGCCAGCAGCTTGGACAGGGCGCGGACTGAAGCTTTCTTT. Filled out from reference TRBV7-8 and TRBJ1-1, the complete variable domain reads GAGVSQSPRYKVAKRGQDVALRCDPISGHVSLFWYQQALGQGPEFLTYFQNEAQLDKSGLPSDRFFAERPEGSVSTLKIQRTQQEDSAVYLCASSLDRARTEAFFGQGTRLTVV.

This clone appeared a few times. The CDR3 protein is CATSRDRDRGYTF. The CDR3, as DNA: TGTGCCACCAGCAGAGACAGGGATAGAGGCTACACCTTC. The chain combines TRBV15 with TRBJ1-2, with a weak D call TRBD1 (5 bases). CDR3 length: 13 amino acids. Deletions cut 0 bases from V and 8 bases from J, with 10 bases between. Germline lookup yields CDR1 LNHNV and CDR2 YYDKDF (reference sequence).

V and J are TRBV29-1 and TRBJ1-2, with D possibly TRBD1 on 6 matching bases. V lost 3 bases, J lost 6 bases, and 14 bases lay in between. This CDR3 region has 13 residues. The germline CDR1 and CDR2 sequences are SQVTM and ANQGSEA. The CDR3 DNA follows: TGCAGCGTTGACAGGGGCCGAACCCATGGCTACACCTTC. This gives the protein CSVDRGRTHGYTF.

This clone was observed a few times. The J gene is TRBJ1-6, the V gene TRBV23-1; D ambiguous. TRBV23-1 is reported as an ORF; its role is uncertain. The CDR3 has 9 amino acids. The V and J ends lost 3 bases and 18 bases respectively, with 6 bases between them. CDR3 DNA sequence: TGCGCCAGCAGTCATTGGCCCCACTTT. Its protein product is CASSHWPHF.

The chain employs TRBV19 and TRBJ2-7; the D is unclear. The V end was cut by 2 bases, the J end by 0 bases, with 8 bases between. There are 14 residues in the CDR3. Germline CDR1 LNHDA, CDR2 SQIVND (reference sequence). CDR3 nucleotides: TGTGCCAGTAGTATAACAGTGAGCTCCTACGAGCAGTACTTC. Protein: CASSITVSSYEQYF.

The chain combines TRBV6-1 with TRBJ2-1, with 12 nucleotides matching TRBD2. The J segment lost 5 bases and the V segment lost 4 bases, leaving 0 bases of the junction unmatched. CDR3 size: 14 residues. Looked up from germline, CDR1 is MNHNS and CDR2 is SASEGT. The CDR3 sequence: CASSGTSGDNEQFF. The CDR3 nucleotides are TGTGCCAGCAGTGGGACTAGCGGGGACAATGAGCAGTTCTTC.

This clone was recorded once. The J gene is TRBJ2-5, the V gene TRBV4-3; perhaps TRBD2 as D (5 bases). The V gene lost 4 bases and the J gene lost 5 bases, with 17 bases spanning the gap. The germline CDR1 and CDR2 sequences are LGHNA and YSLEER. This CDR3 region has 15 residues. The CDR3 region has the DNA TGCGCCAGCAGCCGATCTGGAGGCCCCGAGGAGACCCAGTACTTC. It yields the protein CASSRSGGPEETQYF.

This clone showed up just a few times. The CDR3 here is CASSSTVYSNQPQHF. CDR3 nucleotides: TGTGCCAGCAGCTCGACAGTATATAGCAATCAGCCCCAGCATTTT. The chain employs TRBV7-2 and TRBJ1-5; D may be TRBD1 (5 bases). The V gene lost 4 bases and the J gene lost 0 bases, with 10 bases spanning the gap. Germline V lookup: CDR1 SGHTA, CDR2 FQGNSA. CDR3 length: 15 residues.

This sequence joins TRBV7-8 and TRBJ2-1, with 7 bases identical to TRBD1. The length of the CDR3 is 16 residues. V lost 0 bases, J lost 2 bases, and 4 bases stayed unmatched. CDR1 SGHVS and CDR2 FQNEAQ come from the germline V gene. The CDR3 sequence: CASSLAYRGPYNEQFF. CDR3 coding DNA: TGTGCCAGCAGCTTAGCGTACAGGGGCCCCTACAATGAGCAGTTCTTC.

This chain links TRBV7-3 with TRBJ2-1, with TRBD1 as a possible D gene (5 bases). V was shortened by 2 bases and J by 5 bases, with 13 bases between the two germline ends. The CDR3 totals 15 residues. Germline V lookup: CDR1 SGHTA, CDR2 FQGTGA. CDR3 nucleotide sequence: TGTGCCAGCAGCTTACAGGCAGGGTTGAACAATGAGCAGTTCTTC. This translates into CASSLQAGLNNEQFF.

There are a few counts of this clone. The chain uses TRBV5-6 and TRBJ1-1; D gene ambiguous. V lost 5 bases to trimming and J lost 3 bases, with 14 bases between them. This CDR3 contains 14 residues. In germline, CDR1 is SGHDT, CDR2 YYEEEE. This chain's CDR3 is CASRYQTRDTEAFF. The CDR3, as DNA: TGTGCCAGCAGGTATCAGACTAGGGACACTGAAGCTTTCTTT.

The chain recombines TRBV6-6 with TRBJ1-2; D unclear. With 0 bases removed from V and 2 bases from J, the gap between germline ends came to 10 bases. The CDR3 contains 15 residues. CDR1 MNHNY and CDR2 SVGAGI come from the germline V gene (reference sequence). The CDR3 DNA is TGTGCCAGCAGTTACTCAGAGATTTCCAACTATGGCTACACCTTC. Translation: CASSYSEISNYGYTF.

This clone was recorded once. The chain is built from TRBV30 and TRBJ2-5, with 8 nucleotides matching TRBD2. Germline V lookup: CDR1 GTSNPN, CDR2 SVGIG (reference sequence). CDR3 length: 12 amino acids. V dropped 7 bases and J dropped 5; count of bases not matched to a gene: 6. CDR3 sequence (DNA): TGTGCCTCCGCCCCGGGGGGGGAGACCCAGTACTTC. It is translated as CASAPGGETQYF. The full variable domain, rest sourced from reference TRBV30 and TRBJ2-5, is SQTIHQWPATLVQPVGSPLSLECTVEGTSNPNLYWYRQAAGRGLQLLFYSVGIGQISSEVPQNLSASRPQDRQFILSSKKLLLSDSGFYLCASAPGGETQYFGPGTRLLVL.

V usage is TRBV5-1 and J usage is TRBJ1-4, with 8 bases lining up with TRBD1. In germline, CDR1 is SGHRS, CDR2 YFSETQ. V shed 4 bases and J 3 bases; nucleotides not matched to a gene: 8. This CDR3 has 16 residues. The DNA of the CDR3 is TGCGCCAGCAGCCCCGGGACAGGTTGGGCTAATGAAAAACTGTTTTTT. Encoded protein: CASSPGTGWANEKLFF.

The chain is built from TRBV19 and TRBJ2-1; 14 bases are a match to TRBD2. V lost 4 bases, J lost 2 bases, and 7 bases stayed unmatched. The CDR3 is made up of 18 amino acids. Germline V gene sequence: CDR1 LNHDA, CDR2 SQIVND (reference sequence). The CDR3 loop is CASSRGLAGAFTYNEQFF. CDR3 coding DNA: TGTGCCAGTAGTAGGGGACTAGCGGGGGCCTTTACCTACAATGAGCAGTTCTTC.

The chain carries TRBV7-9 and TRBJ2-7, with 10 nucleotides matching TRBD1. The CDR3 extends over 15 amino acids. Germline assignment: CDR1 SEHNR and CDR2 FQNEAQ (reference sequence). V trimming: 5 bases; J trimming: 1 base; junction bases outside the gene matches: 5. CDR3 sequence: CASSTGTGASYEQYF. Here the CDR3 DNA reads TGTGCCAGCAGCACCGGGACAGGGGCTTCCTACGAGCAGTACTTC.

In its sample, this clone was seen a few times. This chain joins TRBV9 and TRBJ1-2; D is uncertain. Per germline, CDR1 SGDLS and CDR2 YYNGEE. The V gene lost 0 bases and the J gene lost 6 bases, with 6 bases spanning the gap. This CDR3 contains 12 residues. This CDR3 reads CASSVARDGYTF. The CDR3 bases are TGTGCCAGCAGCGTAGCGCGGGATGGCTACACCTTC.